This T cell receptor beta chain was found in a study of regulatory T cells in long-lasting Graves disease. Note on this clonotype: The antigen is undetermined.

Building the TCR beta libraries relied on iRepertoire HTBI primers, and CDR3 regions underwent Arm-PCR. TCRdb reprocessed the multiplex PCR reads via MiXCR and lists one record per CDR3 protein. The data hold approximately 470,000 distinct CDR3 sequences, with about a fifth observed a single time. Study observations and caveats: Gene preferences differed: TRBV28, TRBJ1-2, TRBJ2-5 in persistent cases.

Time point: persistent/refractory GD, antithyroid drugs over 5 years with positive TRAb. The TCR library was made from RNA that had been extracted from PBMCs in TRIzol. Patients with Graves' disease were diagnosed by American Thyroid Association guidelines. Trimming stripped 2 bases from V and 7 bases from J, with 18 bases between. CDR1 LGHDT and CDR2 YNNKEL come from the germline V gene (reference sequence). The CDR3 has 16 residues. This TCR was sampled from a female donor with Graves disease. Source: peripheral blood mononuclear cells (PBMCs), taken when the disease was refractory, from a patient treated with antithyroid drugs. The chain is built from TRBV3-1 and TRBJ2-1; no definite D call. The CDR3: CASSQLRLEGHNEQFF. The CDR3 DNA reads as TGTGCCAGCAGCCAACTAAGGCTGGAAGGGCATAATGAGCAGTTCTTC.